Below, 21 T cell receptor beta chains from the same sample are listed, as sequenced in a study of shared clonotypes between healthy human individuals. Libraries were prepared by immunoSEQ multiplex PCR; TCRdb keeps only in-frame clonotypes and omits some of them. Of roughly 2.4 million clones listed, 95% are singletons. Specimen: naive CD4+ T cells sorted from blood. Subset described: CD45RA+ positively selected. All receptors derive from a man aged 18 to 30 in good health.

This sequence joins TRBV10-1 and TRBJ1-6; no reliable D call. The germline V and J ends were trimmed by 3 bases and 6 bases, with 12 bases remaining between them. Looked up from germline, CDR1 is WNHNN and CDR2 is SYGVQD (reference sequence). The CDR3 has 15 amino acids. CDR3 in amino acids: CASSDDNPGNSPLHF. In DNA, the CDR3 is TGCGCCAGCAGTGATGATAACCCGGGTAATTCACCCCTCCACTTT.

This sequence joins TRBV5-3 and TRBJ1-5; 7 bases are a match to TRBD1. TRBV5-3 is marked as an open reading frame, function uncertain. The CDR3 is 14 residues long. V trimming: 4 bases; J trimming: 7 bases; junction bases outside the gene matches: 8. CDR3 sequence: CARSLNDREQPQHF. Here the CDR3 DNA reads TGTGCCAGAAGCCTAAACGACAGGGAACAGCCCCAGCATTTT.

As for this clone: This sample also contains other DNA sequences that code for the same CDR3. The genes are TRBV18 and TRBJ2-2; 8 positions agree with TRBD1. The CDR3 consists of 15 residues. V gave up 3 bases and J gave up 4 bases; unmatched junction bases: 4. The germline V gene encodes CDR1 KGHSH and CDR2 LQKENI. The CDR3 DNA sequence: TGTGCCAGCTCACCGCAGGGGGCGGTCACCGGGGAGCTGTTTTTT. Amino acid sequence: CASSPQGAVTGELFF.

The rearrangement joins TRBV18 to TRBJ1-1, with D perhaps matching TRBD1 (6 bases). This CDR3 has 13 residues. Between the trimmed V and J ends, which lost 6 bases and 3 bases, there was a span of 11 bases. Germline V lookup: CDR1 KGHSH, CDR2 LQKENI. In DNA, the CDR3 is TGTGCCAGCTCCCTAAACAGGGACACTGAAGCTTTCTTT. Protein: CASSLNRDTEAFF.

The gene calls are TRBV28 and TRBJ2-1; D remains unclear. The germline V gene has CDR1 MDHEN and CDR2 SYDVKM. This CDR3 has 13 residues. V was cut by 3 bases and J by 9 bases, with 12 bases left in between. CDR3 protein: CASSLAAVFEQFF. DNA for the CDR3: TGTGCCAGCAGTTTGGCGGCAGTGTTTGAGCAGTTCTTC.

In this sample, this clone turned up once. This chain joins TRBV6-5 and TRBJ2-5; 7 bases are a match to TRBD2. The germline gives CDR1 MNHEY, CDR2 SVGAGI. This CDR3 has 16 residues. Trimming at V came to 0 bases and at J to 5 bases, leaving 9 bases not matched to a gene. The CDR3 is CASSYSSLAARETQYF. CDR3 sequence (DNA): TGTGCCAGCAGTTACTCTAGCCTAGCGGCCAGGGAGACCCAGTACTTC.

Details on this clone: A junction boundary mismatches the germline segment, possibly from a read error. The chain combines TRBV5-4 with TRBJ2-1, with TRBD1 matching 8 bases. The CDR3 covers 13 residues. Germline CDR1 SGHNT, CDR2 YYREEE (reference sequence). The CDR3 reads CASSLVDRGEEFF. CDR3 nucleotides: TGTGCCAGCAGCCTCGTCGACAGGGGTGAGGAGTTCTTC.

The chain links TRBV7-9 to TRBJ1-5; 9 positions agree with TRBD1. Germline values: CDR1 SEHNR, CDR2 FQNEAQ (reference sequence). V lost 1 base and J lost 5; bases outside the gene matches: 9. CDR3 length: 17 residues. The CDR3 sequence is CASSLGPDRGRDQPQHF. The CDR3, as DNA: TGTGCCAGCAGCTTAGGTCCGGACAGGGGTCGGGATCAGCCCCAGCATTTT. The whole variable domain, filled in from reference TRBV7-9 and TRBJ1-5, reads DTGVSQNPRHKITKRGQNVTFRCDPISEHNRLYWYRQTLGQGPEFLTYFQNEAQLEKSRLLSDRFSAERPKGSFSTLEIQRTEQGDSAMYLCASSLGPDRGRDQPQHFGDGTRLSIL.

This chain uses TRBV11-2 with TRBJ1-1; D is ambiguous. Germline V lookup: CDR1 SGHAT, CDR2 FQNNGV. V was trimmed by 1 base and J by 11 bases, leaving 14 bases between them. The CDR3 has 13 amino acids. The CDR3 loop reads CASSLGAIVPAFF. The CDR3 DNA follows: TGTGCCAGCAGCTTAGGGGCTATAGTCCCGGCTTTCTTT.

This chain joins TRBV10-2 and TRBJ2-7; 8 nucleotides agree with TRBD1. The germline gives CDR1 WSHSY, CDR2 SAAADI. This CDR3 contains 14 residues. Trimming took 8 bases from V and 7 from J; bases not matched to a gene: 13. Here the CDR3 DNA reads TGCGCCAGCCGTGGAGGACAGGGAGAGGCTGAGCAGTACTTC. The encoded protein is CASRGGQGEAEQYF.

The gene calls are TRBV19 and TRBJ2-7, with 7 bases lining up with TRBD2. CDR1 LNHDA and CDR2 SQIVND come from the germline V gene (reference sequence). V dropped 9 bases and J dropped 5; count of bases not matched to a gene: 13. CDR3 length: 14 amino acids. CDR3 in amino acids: CASASAGDRNEQYF. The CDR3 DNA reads TGTGCCAGCGCTTCGGCGGGGGATCGGAACGAGCAGTACTTC.

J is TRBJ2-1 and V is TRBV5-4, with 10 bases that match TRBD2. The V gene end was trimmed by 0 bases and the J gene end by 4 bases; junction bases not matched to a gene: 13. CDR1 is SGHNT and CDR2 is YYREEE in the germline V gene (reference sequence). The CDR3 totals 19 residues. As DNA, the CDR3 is TGTGCCAGCAGCTTGGCAAGCCTAGCGGGGGTCAATCAGTACAATGAGCAGTTCTTC. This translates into CASSLASLAGVNQYNEQFF.

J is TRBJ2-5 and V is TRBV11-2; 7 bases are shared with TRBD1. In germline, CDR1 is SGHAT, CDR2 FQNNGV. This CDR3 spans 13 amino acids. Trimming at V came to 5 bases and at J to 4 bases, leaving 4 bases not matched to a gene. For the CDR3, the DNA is TGTGCCAGCAGCAGAGGGGGCTTAGAGACCCAGTACTTC. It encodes CASSRGGLETQYF.

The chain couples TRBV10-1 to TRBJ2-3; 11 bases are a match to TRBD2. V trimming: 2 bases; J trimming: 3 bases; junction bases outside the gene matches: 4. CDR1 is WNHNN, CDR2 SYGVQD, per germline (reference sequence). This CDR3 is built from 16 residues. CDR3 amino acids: CASSEATSGGTDTQYF. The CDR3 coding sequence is TGCGCCAGCAGTGAGGCCACTAGCGGGGGTACAGATACGCAGTATTTT.

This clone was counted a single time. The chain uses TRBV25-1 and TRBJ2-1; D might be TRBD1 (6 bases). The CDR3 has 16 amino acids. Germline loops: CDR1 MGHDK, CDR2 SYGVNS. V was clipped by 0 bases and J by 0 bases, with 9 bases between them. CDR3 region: CASSEYTGSSYNEQFF. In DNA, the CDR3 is TGTGCCAGCAGTGAATATACAGGGAGCTCCTACAATGAGCAGTTCTTC.

CDR3 nucleotide sequence: TGTGCCAGCAGTGTCAACAGGGGGCGGGAGACCCAGTACTTC. Its translation is CASSVNRGRETQYF. This chain joins TRBV6-1 and TRBJ2-5, with 9 bases matching TRBD1. The CDR3 loop spans 14 amino acids. With V trimmed by 4 bases and J by 5 bases, 5 bases remained unmatched. Germline-derived CDR1 and CDR2 are MNHNS and SASEGT.

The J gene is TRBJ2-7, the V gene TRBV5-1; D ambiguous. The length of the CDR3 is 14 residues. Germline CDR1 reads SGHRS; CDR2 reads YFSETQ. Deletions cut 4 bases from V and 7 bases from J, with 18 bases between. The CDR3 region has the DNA TGCGCCAGCAGCCAGGACGGATCCCTTGGGGAGCAGTACTTC. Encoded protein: CASSQDGSLGEQYF. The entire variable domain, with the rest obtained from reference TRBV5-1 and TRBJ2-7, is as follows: KAGVTQTPRYLIKTRGQQVTLSCSPISGHRSVSWYQQTPGQGLQFLFEYFSETQRNKGNFPGRFSGRQFSNSRSEMNVSTLELGDSALYLCASSQDGSLGEQYFGPGTRLTVT.

DNA of the CDR3: TGTGCCAGTAGTATCGACAGGGGTAGCTATGGCTACACCTTC. Protein: CASSIDRGSYGYTF. The genes are TRBV19 and TRBJ1-2; TRBD1 agrees at 8 bases. Germline V gene sequence: CDR1 LNHDA, CDR2 SQIVND (reference sequence). V dropped 3 bases and J dropped 4; count of bases not matched to a gene: 4. This CDR3 contains 14 residues.

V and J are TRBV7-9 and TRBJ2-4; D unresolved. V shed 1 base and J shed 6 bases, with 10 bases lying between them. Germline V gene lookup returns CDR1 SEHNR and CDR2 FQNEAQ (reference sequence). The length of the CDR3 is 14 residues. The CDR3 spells CASSLVAAGNIQYF. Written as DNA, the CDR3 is TGTGCCAGCAGCTTAGTCGCAGCTGGAAACATTCAGTACTTC.

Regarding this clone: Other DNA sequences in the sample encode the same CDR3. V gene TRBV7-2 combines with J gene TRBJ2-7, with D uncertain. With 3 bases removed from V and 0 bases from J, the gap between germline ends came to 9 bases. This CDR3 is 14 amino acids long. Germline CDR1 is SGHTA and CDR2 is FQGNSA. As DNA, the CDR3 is TGTGCCAGCAGCTTGAGACGGAGCTCCTACGAGCAGTACTTC. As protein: CASSLRRSSYEQYF.

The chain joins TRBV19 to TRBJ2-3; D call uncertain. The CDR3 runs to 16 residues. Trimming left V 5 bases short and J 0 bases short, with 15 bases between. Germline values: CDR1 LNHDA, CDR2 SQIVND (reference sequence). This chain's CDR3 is CASSLMDGRSTDTQYF. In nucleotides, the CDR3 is TGTGCCAGTAGTCTTATGGACGGTCGAAGCACAGATACGCAGTATTTT. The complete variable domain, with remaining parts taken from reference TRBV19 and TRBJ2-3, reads DGGITQSPKYLFRKEGQNVTLSCEQNLNHDAMYWYRQDPGQGLRLIYYSQIVNDFQKGDIAEGYSVSREKKESFPLTVTSAQKNPTAFYLCASSLMDGRSTDTQYFGPGTRLTVL.